This is a list of T cell receptor beta chains from one sample in a study of shared clonotypes between healthy human individuals. Here immunoSEQ multiplex PCR was the method, and the copy in TCRdb shows in-frame clones only, minus some. The repertoire holds 2 million to 2.5 million clones, with 85% to 95% as singletons. What was sequenced was naive CD4+ T cells sorted from blood. These receptors all stem from a young man in good health. CDR3s include the opening cysteine and the closing phenylalanine or tryptophan. The D gene is left open where the match is weak.

>TRBJ2-1|TRBD1|TRBV5-1
CASSVTGTGGQFF
>TRBJ1-5|.|TRBV5-1
CASSLAGARNQPQHF
>TRBJ2-1|.|TRBV5-1
CASSLEESSYNEQFF
>TRBJ1-2|.|TRBV11-2
CASSLVAGFGYTF
>TRBJ1-4|TRBD1|TRBV6-1
CASSEYPSGTGTEKLFF
>TRBJ2-5|TRBD2|TRBV2
CASRESGGGAQYF
>TRBJ1-4|.|TRBV4-2
CASSQDRANEKLFF
>TRBJ2-5|TRBD1|TRBV29-1
CSHSTGGGPRTQYF
>TRBJ2-2|TRBD1|TRBV6-1
CASSAGGTGGSGELFF
>TRBJ2-2|.|TRBV9
CASSVGFTSTGELFF
>TRBJ2-7|.|TRBV28
CASSLRENRYEQYF
>TRBJ2-7|.|TRBV4-3
CASSQDKAGSYEQYF
>TRBJ1-4|.|TRBV4-1
CASSLVLGAGEKLFF
>TRBJ2-3|TRBD1|TRBV30
CASGGRSTDTQYF
>TRBJ1-2|.|TRBV6-1
CASTPELAYGYTF
>TRBJ1-6|.|TRBV30
CAWVDPRIHMVNSPLHF
>TRBJ2-3|TRBD2|TRBV29-1
CSVDVRLAGGPDTQYF
>TRBJ2-7|TRBD2|TRBV28
CASSFTWGGIEQYF
>TRBJ2-1|.|TRBV2
CASSVGRNGNEQFF
>TRBJ1-6|.|TRBV6-5
CASSYSRNSPLHF
>TRBJ2-3|.|TRBV28
CASSFVSTDTQYF
>TRBJ2-5|.|TRBV6-6
CASWISGNQETQYF
>TRBJ2-7|TRBD1|TRBV4-3
CASSQEQGYEQYF
>TRBJ2-4|.|TRBV11-2
CASNPGTDQNIQYF
>TRBJ1-1|TRBD1|TRBV28
CASSQRDSRVF
>TRBJ1-1|TRBD1|TRBV2
CASSPDRGQAFF
>TRBJ1-2|.|TRBV6-1
CASSERLYGGYTF
>TRBJ2-3|.|TRBV5-1
CASSLDGGSTDTQYF
>TRBJ2-5|.|TRBV18
CASSPGTIQETQYF
>TRBJ1-2|.|TRBV19
CASSITAGNYGYTF
>TRBJ2-7|.|TRBV25-1
CASARSSYEQYF
>TRBJ2-3|TRBD2|TRBV5-1
CASSLTSGNTDTQYF
>TRBJ1-5|.|TRBV21-1
CASSRSGQGYQPQHF
>TRBJ2-5|.|TRBV5-1
CASSLAGGQETQYF
>TRBJ2-7|.|TRBV2
CASKPDLKIYEQYF
>TRBJ1-2|.|TRBV18
CASSPPSSGLQGGYTF
>TRBJ1-6|TRBD1|TRBV10-3
CAISGGQGQMGPLHF
>TRBJ1-2|.|TRBV7-2
CASSLAPANYGYTF
>TRBJ2-1|.|TRBV28
CASSLAGAYNEQFF
>TRBJ1-1|.|TRBV6-1
CASSVKDLNTEAFF
>TRBJ2-7|TRBD1|TRBV29-1
CSVLPGQSVYEQYF
>TRBJ1-2|.|TRBV2
CASSEGPIGYTF
>TRBJ1-4|.|TRBV30
CAWRDTQSTNEKLFF
>TRBJ1-6|.|TRBV2
CASSYSSYNSPLHF
>TRBJ2-6|.|TRBV6-5
CASSYSFPGANVLTF
>TRBJ2-2|.|TRBV6-6
CALGGVGELFF
>TRBJ1-3|TRBD1|TRBV6-1
CASSERDRGSGNTIYF
>TRBJ2-1|.|TRBV27
CASSLYQGFYNEQFF
>TRBJ1-2|TRBD1|TRBV28
CASIAGTGYGYTF
>TRBJ2-1|TRBD1|TRBV27
CASSPIDRGTYNEQFF
>TRBJ2-3|TRBD1|TRBV11-2
CASSPRWDRKNTQYF
>TRBJ2-1|TRBD1|TRBV6-1
CASRPGQLNNEQFF
>TRBJ1-2|.|TRBV30
CAWSVGAAANYGYTF
>TRBJ2-2|.|TRBV7-9
CASSSQGTYTGELFF
>TRBJ2-5|.|TRBV6-1
CASTGQLQETQYF
>TRBJ2-1|TRBD2|TRBV29-1
CLTSGGGNEQFF